This is a list of T cell receptor beta chains from one sample in a study of blood T cell repertoires in COVID-19. The assay was immunoSEQ multiplex PCR, and TCRdb's table has in-frame clones only and misses some. The sample lists approximately 190,000 clones, around nine tenths seen once, with 5% to 6.5% in the top ten. The sequencing input was peripheral blood. These receptors all come from a man between 40 and 49 years old with active or convalescent COVID-19. Each CDR3 is given without its conserved first and last residue. Clone sizes are given selectively: once, few, many, or a class where the clone is expanded.

v_call,clone_size,cdr3_aa
TRBV6-5,.,ASALSYEQY
TRBV3-1/TRBV3-2,once,ASSHDTGGVGYT
TRBV13,once,ASSLGQTENSNQPQH
TRBV11-2,.,ASRKIQGATEAF
TRBV24-1,.,ATSDRSGTGELF
TRBV3-1/TRBV3-2,.,ASSQSTSGGTQY
TRBV28,.,ASSPVAGGNTIY
TRBV10-3,.,AISDKGQGNEKLF
TRBV19,.,ASSTAPGQVNQPQH
TRBV28,once,ASWKRDSGEQY
TRBV5-1,.,ASSNKTSGSPDTQY
TRBV27,.,ASLPGRSYNEQF
TRBV6-6,.,ASSRGLAGGGTDTQY
TRBV6-6,.,ASSYSQGTGEQY
TRBV24-1,.,ATSDRRNSEETQY
TRBV28,.,ASSLLGGTSYEQY
TRBV3-1/TRBV3-2,.,ASSQEGGTLFYT
TRBV19,.,ASRDSDWIGDTQY
TRBV6-2/TRBV6-3,.,ASSYSTSSGMWTDTQY
TRBV7-2,.,ASSVQDFGNTEAF
TRBV18,.,ASSTQGAHQETQY
TRBV9,once,ASSPNYGGTTDTQY
TRBV7-9,.,ASSWRDRSSPLH
TRBV15,once,ASRTSVNTGELF
TRBV18,.,ASSLFGTGGLNFFVVATEAF
TRBV4-3,.,ASSPRLNTEAF
TRBV6-6,few,ASSYSGAGSPLH
TRBV5-4,.,ASSRGGDLSNSPLH
TRBV6-1,.,ASSEAGGAYGYT
TRBV7-2,.,ASSLDRVAEAF
TRBV29-1,.,SVVLYNEQF
TRBV6-5,few,ASSSLQGAHSPLH
TRBV5-1,.,ASSLDRGALEAF
TRBV9,once,ASSATTSGGLSTDTQY
TRBV12-5,.,ASAHRGFETQY